This entry concerns a single T cell receptor beta chain. Mismatch with germline at one junction end may stem from a read error. Germline CDR1 is SGDLS and CDR2 is YYNGEE. The CDR3 is made up of 13 amino acids. These data come from a study of CD8+CD57+ T cells in acquired aplastic anemia. TCR beta VDJ and CDR3 profiles were obtained from a genomic DNA template. TCRdb itself ran the reads through MiXCR, one entry per CDR3 protein. The sample consists of some 410,000 distinct CDR3 sequences, around 68% of them appearing once. This sequence was found in a human donor in good health, serving as a control. The V gene is TRBV9, the J gene TRBJ1-2; unclear D gene. The sequencing input was sorted CD4+, CD8+, or CD8+CD57+ T cells (not recorded which) from PBMCs. CDR3 sequence: CASSGPGTDTQYF. CDR3 bases: TGTGCCAGCAGCGGGCCGGGCACAGATACGCAGTATTTC.